The 13 T cell receptor beta chains presented below share a single source sample, sequenced in a study of neurological immune-mediated disorders. TCRdb analysed the 5' RACE reads with MiXCR anew, one entry per CDR3 protein. The table has around 52,000 distinct CDR3 sequences, 4.5% to 7% seen once; the top ten hold approximately 1.5%. The sequenced sample consisted of CD4+ T cells from blood. The origin of the receptors is a woman aged 18 to 35 with multiple sclerosis.

Ten or more counts support this clonotype. The rearrangement links TRBV7-2 to TRBJ1-2; D is unclear. CDR1 and CDR2 (germline): SGHTA, FQGNSA. The CDR3 sequence is 14 residues long. Between the trimmed V and J ends, which lost 2 bases and 1 base, there was a span of 8 bases. The CDR3, as DNA: TGTGCCAGCAGCTTACGGGAAATTAACTATGGCTACACCTTC. Translation gives CASSLREINYGYTF. The whole variable domain, remainder taken from reference TRBV7-2 and TRBJ1-2, is GAGVSQSPSNKVTEKGKDVELRCDPISGHTALYWYRQSLGQGLEFLIYFQGNSAPDKSGLPSDRFSAERTGGSVSTLTIQRTQQEDSAVYLCASSLREINYGYTFGSGTRLTVV.

This clonotype was recorded many times. The chain links TRBV4-3 to TRBJ1-1; unclear D gene. Trimming took 1 base from V and 7 from J, leaving 22 bases between them. The CDR3 runs 17 residues. Per germline, CDR1 LGHNA and CDR2 YSLEER. CDR3 in DNA: TGCGCCAGCAGCCAAGGGGTGATTGCAGGATCAAGGGATGAAGCTTTCTTT. This sequence encodes CASSQGVIAGSRDEAFF.

V usage is TRBV13 and J usage is TRBJ2-7; 11 bases line up with TRBD2. Losses at the gene ends were 0 bases for V and 3 bases for J; bases not matched to a gene: 7. In germline, CDR1 is PRHDT, CDR2 FYEKMQ (reference sequence). The CDR3 totals 17 residues. This chain's CDR3 is CASSLGRSGRGDYEQYV. The CDR3 region has the DNA TGTGCCAGCAGCTTAGGCCGTAGCGGGAGGGGAGACTACGAGCAGTACGTC.

Many counts were recorded for this clonotype. The chain couples TRBV12-3 or TRBV12-4 to TRBJ1-1, with D perhaps matching TRBD1 (5 bases). The CDR3 has 14 residues. Trimming left V 3 bases short and J 3 bases short, with 11 bases between. CDR3 sequence reads: CASSLRGGDTEAFF. In DNA, the CDR3 is TGTGCCAGCAGTTTGCGGGGAGGGGACACTGAAGCTTTCTTT.

This clonotype has at least ten counts. V usage is TRBV5-8 and J usage is TRBJ1-1; 9 positions match TRBD1. This CDR3 region has 17 residues. After removal of 3 bases from V and 0 bases from J, the junction contained 9 bases not matched to a gene. CDR1 and CDR2 (germline): SGHTS, YDEGEE. The CDR3 nucleotides are TGTGCCAGCAGCTCGGCCTTGGGGACAGGGTTGAACACTGAAGCTTTCTTT. It encodes CASSSALGTGLNTEAFF. The whole variable domain, filled in from reference TRBV5-8 and TRBJ1-1, reads EAGVTQSPTHLIKTRGQQATLRCSPISGHTSVYWYQQALGLGLQFLLWYDEGEERNRGNFPPRFSGRQFPNYSSELNVNALELEDSALYLCASSSALGTGLNTEAFFGQGTRLTVV.

The table lists this clonotype with many counts. This chain connects TRBV29-1 to TRBJ2-5; 13 bases map to TRBD2. The CDR3 contains 17 residues. Germline values: CDR1 SQVTM, CDR2 ANQGSEA. Trimming took 0 bases from V and 1 from J; bases not matched to a gene: 5. The CDR3 reads CSVEDYRTSGGQETQYF. The CDR3, as DNA: TGCAGCGTTGAAGATTACAGGACTAGCGGGGGCCAAGAGACCCAGTACTTC.

This clonotype was picked up many times. The chain uses TRBV5-1 and TRBJ1-1; D is uncertain. Germline V CDR1 and CDR2: SGHRS, YFSETQ. This CDR3 contains 16 residues. V shed 1 base and J shed 0 bases, with 13 bases lying between them. The DNA for the CDR3 is TGCGCCAGCAGCTTGTCGTTTGCGAAGATGAACACTGAAGCTTTCTTT. Residues: CASSLSFAKMNTEAFF.

This clonotype occurred many times. The chain links TRBV6-5 to TRBJ2-3; 8 bases agree with TRBD2. Trimming at V came to 7 bases and at J to 8 bases, leaving 14 bases not matched to a gene. CDR1 and CDR2 (germline): MNHEY, SVGAGI. The CDR3 runs 15 residues. CDR3 sequence: CASTDPGTSGGTQYF. CDR3 bases: TGTGCCAGCACCGATCCCGGGACTAGTGGTGGTACGCAGTATTTT.

There are many counts of this clonotype. The rearrangement uses TRBV7-2 and TRBJ1-2; D is unclear. Trimming stripped 5 bases from V and 3 bases from J, with 22 bases between. The CDR3 extends over 17 amino acids. Germline CDR1 SGHTA, CDR2 FQGNSA. The CDR3 spells CASSLYSANYDHYGYTF. In nucleotides, the CDR3 is TGTGCCAGCAGCCTCTATAGCGCTAATTACGATCACTATGGCTACACCTTC.

There are many counts of this clonotype. This chain uses TRBV30 with TRBJ1-1; maybe TRBD1 (6 bases). V was cut by 5 bases and J by 6 bases, with 16 bases left in between. This CDR3 contains 13 residues. Per germline, CDR1 GTSNPN and CDR2 SVGIG (reference sequence). CDR3 amino acids: CAWQQGGRSEAFF. As DNA, the CDR3 is TGTGCCTGGCAACAGGGAGGACGGTCTGAAGCTTTCTTT.

This chain uses TRBV30 with TRBJ1-6, with 9 bases identical to TRBD1. J gave up 6 bases and V 4 bases, and 7 bases lay outside the gene matches. Germline loops: CDR1 GTSNPN, CDR2 SVGIG (reference sequence). This CDR3 comprises 15 residues. The CDR3 DNA reads as TGTGCCTGGATCCTTCGGACAGGGGTTAATTCACCCCTCCACTTT. Its translation: CAWILRTGVNSPLHF.

This clonotype was counted many times. This rearrangement joins TRBV9 to TRBJ2-1; the match to TRBD1 covers 7 bases. The V and J ends lost 3 bases and 3 bases, in that order; junction bases with no gene match: 6. CDR3 length equals 15 residues. Per germline, CDR1 SGDLS and CDR2 YYNGEE. CDR3 loop: CASSAGGQLYNEQFF. The CDR3 DNA sequence: TGTGCCAGCAGCGCAGGGGGACAGCTCTACAATGAGCAGTTCTTC.

This clonotype was seen repeatedly, ten times or more. This CDR3 reads CASSSGVGYTF. The DNA for the CDR3 is TGTGCCAGCAGTTCGGGGGTTGGCTACACCTTC. The V gene is TRBV7-3, the J gene TRBJ1-2; D is possibly TRBD1 (5 bases). The CDR3 is made up of 11 amino acids. In germline, CDR1 is SGHTA, CDR2 FQGTGA. Trimming removed 6 bases from V and 7 bases from J, with 9 bases in between.